This T cell receptor beta chain was sequenced in a study of neurological immune-mediated disorders. V lost 8 bases to trimming and J lost 0 bases, with 10 bases between them. The germline V gene has CDR1 SQVTM and CDR2 ANQGSEA. The CDR3 consists of 12 residues. Synthesis of cDNA was performed by 5'RACE using 10-nucleotide random UMIs. MiXCR, applied by TCRdb to the 5' RACE reads, yields one record per CDR3 protein. The sample records roughly 25,000 distinct CDR3 sequences, roughly 6.3% being singletons. This clonotype was seen repeatedly, ten times or more. The clonotype was recovered from a woman aged 40 to 50 in good health. Sequencing was performed on PBMCs. The chain joins TRBV29-1 to TRBJ1-2, with D possibly matching TRBD1 (5 bases). As DNA, the CDR3 is TGCAGCCCCCAGGGTCCTAACTATGGCTACACCTTC. It codes for CSPQGPNYGYTF.